A single T cell receptor (beta chain) is shown here with its context. Which antigen it targets is not known. No quality values exist for individual bases; no much larger clone is one base distant. Cut back by 8 bases and 0 bases, the V and J ends lie 14 bases apart. Its CDR3 holds 15 amino acids, cysteine through phenylalanine. Only CDR3 DNA remains: 45 bases, in frame from the first base. Taken from the germline V gene (reference sequence), the CDR1 and CDR2 loops are MNHEY and SMNVEV. The data originate from a study of blood T cell repertoires in COVID-19 (dated by TCRdb to the early 2020s). Regarding the research as a whole: Samples from collaborators originated in the United States, Italy and Spain and spanned both the acute and convalescent phases of COVID-19. A freely available public database, intended as a resource for researchers studying the immune response to SARS-CoV-2, is where the repertoires were released. Subjects who had been exposed to COVID-19, were actively infected with it, or had recovered from it provided the deeply sampled blood TCRbeta repertoires that made up the dataset. The prospective study material was composed of cDNA or gDNA derived from T cells, B-cell-depleted T cells, or PBMCs. The samples were drawn from two sources: the first 160 participants of the ongoing ImmuneRACE study, and 950 to 1,500 subjects contributed by 6 global collaborators. Nearly every sample came with metadata listing a de-identified subject ID, COVID-19 status, age in years and sex. Where available, HLA class I and class II types were obtained from metadata supplied by the sample provider rather than from assay-based typing. The paper's findings and limits, for the study overall: The amount of clinical and demographic metadata varied by source and participant and was provided uncurated.

In Seattle, one collaborating source enrolled patients while the infection was active and tracked those patients longitudinally over the course of disease. Each collaborating institution followed its own protocols to collect whole blood in K2EDTA tubes. For TCRbeta analysis, collaborators shipped samples as frozen whole blood, isolated PBMCs, or DNA extracted from either of those sample types. The immunoSEQ Assay, a bias-controlled multiplex PCR, was used to amplify TCRbeta CDR3 regions from genomic DNA. The authors' analysis ran thus. Nucleated cell counts per sample were estimated from amplification of reference gene primers within the assay. To quantify the absolute abundance of each unique TCRbeta CDR3 rearrangement, sequence reads were collapsed and filtered. For each sample, productive Simpson clonality was calculated as the square root of Simpson's diversity index over productive rearrangements. TCRdb's version of the immuneACCESS table is confined to in-frame rearrangements and falls short of the full clone set. An unresolved V gene accounts for under half of the shortfall where checked; the remainder is of unknown origin. That table gives V, J and clone size, and the DNA gave D and trimming. The table for this sample lists about 24,000 clones; approximately 78% of them were counted only once. Almost 2.5% of the sample belongs to the ten largest clones.

The specimen sequenced was peripheral blood. The rearranged chain carries TRBV27 and TRBJ1-3; the D gene is perhaps TRBD1, on 6 matching bases. The receptor was isolated from a woman between 65 and 79 years old with COVID-19, enrolled during active disease. DNA sequence: TGTGCCAGCGGGGTACAGGGAACCTCTGGAAACACCATATATTTT. Its amino acids are CASGVQGTSGNTIYF.